The T cell receptor (beta chain) described here comes from a study of a mutant IDH1 vaccine in newly diagnosed glioma. Study-wide background: Treatment recipients were about 62% male and around 38% female, and their mean age was roughly 44 years. Patients had received radiotherapy, temozolomide, or both previously, most receiving both.

Points on this clone: Its antigen is as yet unknown.

Sequenced by immunoSEQ multiplex PCR; TCRdb stores in-frame clones only, minus some. This sample yields about 66,000 clones, of which about 86% are seen a single time; under 3.5% belongs to the top ten. Study-level findings and limits: Whatever changes occurred in top peripheral T cell clonotypes seemed unrelated to pseudoprogression.

Time point here: baseline, week 1 (first vaccination visit). As for treatment: pre-vaccination baseline after standard-of-care therapy. Trimming cost V 4 bases and J 0 bases, with 11 bases left between them. Germline CDR1 and CDR2: SNHLY and FYNNEI. The CDR3 spans 15 residues. This TCR came from a man aged 25-45 years with glioma. Sequencing was performed on PBMCs, taken from a glioma patient treated with radiotherapy, temozolomide or both. The chain is built from TRBV2 and TRBJ2-3; D gene uncertain. In DNA, the CDR3 is TGTGCCAGCAGTGTGGACGGACCTAGCACAGATACGCAGTATTTT. Its protein product is CASSVDGPSTDTQYF.